This TCR beta chain was obtained from a study of regulatory T cells in long-lasting Graves disease. For TCR beta, libraries came from iRepertoire HTBI primers and Arm-PCR of CDR3 regions. From the multiplex PCR reads, TCRdb called clonotypes with MiXCR, one entry per CDR3 protein. The table shows 450,000 to 650,000 distinct CDR3 sequences, with about 15% occurring only once. There are a few counts of this clonotype. Time point: newly diagnosed GD, antithyroid drugs for less than 3 months. PBMC RNA served as the TCR library source. The germline V gene encodes CDR1 LGHDT and CDR2 YNNKEL (reference sequence). Trimming cost V 3 bases and J 2 bases, with 12 bases left between them. This CDR3 contains 15 residues. This sample was also put to use in a study of T cells in Graves' hyperthyroidism and ophthalmopathy.

This specimen was peripheral blood mononuclear cells (PBMCs), taken at new diagnosis, from a patient treated with antithyroid drugs. This sequence was found in a middle-aged woman with Graves disease. The chain is built from TRBV3-1 and TRBJ2-3; possibly TRBD1 for D (6 bases). Written as DNA, the CDR3 is TGTGCCAGCAGCCACGGACAGACCATCACAGATACGCAGTATTTT. It specifies CASSHGQTITDTQYF.